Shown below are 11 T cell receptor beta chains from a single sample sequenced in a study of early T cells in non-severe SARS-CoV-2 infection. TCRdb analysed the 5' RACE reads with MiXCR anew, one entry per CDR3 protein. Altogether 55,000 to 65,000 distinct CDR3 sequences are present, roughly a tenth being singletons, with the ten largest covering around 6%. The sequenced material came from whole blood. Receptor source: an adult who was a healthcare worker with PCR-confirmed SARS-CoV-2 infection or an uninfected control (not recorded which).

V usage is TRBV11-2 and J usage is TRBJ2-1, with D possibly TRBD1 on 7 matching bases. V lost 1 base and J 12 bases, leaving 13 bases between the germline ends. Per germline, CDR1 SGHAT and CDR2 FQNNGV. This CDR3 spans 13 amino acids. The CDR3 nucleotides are TGTGCCAGCAGCTTAGCAGGGGGGATCGGGCAGTTCTTC. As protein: CASSLAGGIGQFF.

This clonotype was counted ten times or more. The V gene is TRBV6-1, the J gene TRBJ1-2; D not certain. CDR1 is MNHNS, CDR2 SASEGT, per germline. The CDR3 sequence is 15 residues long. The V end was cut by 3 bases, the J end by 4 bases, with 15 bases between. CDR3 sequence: CASSEPVGQFYGYTF. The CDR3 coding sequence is TGTGCCAGCAGTGAGCCGGTTGGGCAGTTCTATGGCTACACCTTC.

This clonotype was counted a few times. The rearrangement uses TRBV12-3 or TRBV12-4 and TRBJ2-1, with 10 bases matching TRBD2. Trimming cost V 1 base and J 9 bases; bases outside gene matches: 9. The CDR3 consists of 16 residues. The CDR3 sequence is CASSLGGAGGPGEQFF. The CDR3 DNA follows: TGTGCCAGCAGTTTAGGGGGAGCGGGAGGGCCGGGTGAGCAGTTCTTC.

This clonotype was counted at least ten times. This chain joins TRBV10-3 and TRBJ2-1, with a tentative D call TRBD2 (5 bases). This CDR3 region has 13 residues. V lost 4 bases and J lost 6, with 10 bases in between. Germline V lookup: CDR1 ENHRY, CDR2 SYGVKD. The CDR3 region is CAISGLAGNEQFF. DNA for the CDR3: TGTGCCATCAGTGGGCTAGCTGGCAATGAGCAGTTCTTC.

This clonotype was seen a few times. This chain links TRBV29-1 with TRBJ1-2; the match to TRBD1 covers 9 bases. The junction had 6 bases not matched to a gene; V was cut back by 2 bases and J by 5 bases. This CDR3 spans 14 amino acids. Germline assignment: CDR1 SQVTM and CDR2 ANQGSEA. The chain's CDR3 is CSVEPGQGLYGYTF. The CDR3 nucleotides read TGCAGCGTTGAACCGGGACAGGGCCTTTATGGCTACACCTTC.

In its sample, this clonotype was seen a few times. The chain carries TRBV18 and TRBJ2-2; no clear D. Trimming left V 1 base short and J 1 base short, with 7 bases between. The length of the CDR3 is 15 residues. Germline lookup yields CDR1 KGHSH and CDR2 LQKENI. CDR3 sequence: CASSPLPRNTGELFF. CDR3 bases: TGTGCCAGCTCACCACTACCCAGGAACACCGGGGAGCTGTTTTTT.

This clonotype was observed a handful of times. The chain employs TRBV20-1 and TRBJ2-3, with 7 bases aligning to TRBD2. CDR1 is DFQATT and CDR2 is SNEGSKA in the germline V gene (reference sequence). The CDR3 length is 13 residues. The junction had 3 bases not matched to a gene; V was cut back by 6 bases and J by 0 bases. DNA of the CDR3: TGCAGTGCCAGCGGGACCAGCACAGATACGCAGTATTTT. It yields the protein CSASGTSTDTQYF.

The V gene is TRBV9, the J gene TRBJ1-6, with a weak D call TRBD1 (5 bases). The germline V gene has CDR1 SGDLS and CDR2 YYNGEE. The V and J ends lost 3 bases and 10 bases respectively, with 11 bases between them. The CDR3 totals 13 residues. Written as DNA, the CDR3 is TGTGCCAGCAGCGCCGAGACAGAGTCACCCCTCCACTTT. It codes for CASSAETESPLHF.

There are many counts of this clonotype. The CDR3 protein is CASSWRSGDSYTYEQYF. The DNA for the CDR3 is TGTGCCAGCAGCTGGCGAAGTGGGGACTCATATACCTACGAGCAGTACTTC. The chain employs TRBV13 and TRBJ2-7; possible D gene TRBD2, 6 bases. This CDR3 region has 17 residues. Germline lookup yields CDR1 PRHDT and CDR2 FYEKMQ (reference sequence). Trimming removed 4 bases at V and 2 bases at J, with 21 bases between. Complete variable domain (other parts from reference TRBV13 and TRBJ2-7): AAGVIQSPRHLIKEKRETATLKCYPIPRHDTVYWYQQGPGQDPQFLISFYEKMQSDKGSIPDRFSAQQFSDYHSELNMSSLELGDSALYFCASSWRSGDSYTYEQYFGPGTRLTVT.

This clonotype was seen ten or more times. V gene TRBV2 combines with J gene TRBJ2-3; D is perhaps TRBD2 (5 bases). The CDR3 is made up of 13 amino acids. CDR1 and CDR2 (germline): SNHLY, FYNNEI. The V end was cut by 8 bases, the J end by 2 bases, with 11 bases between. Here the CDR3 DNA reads TGTGCCAGCGAGGGCCGATACACAGATACGCAGTATTTT. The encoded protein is CASEGRYTDTQYF.

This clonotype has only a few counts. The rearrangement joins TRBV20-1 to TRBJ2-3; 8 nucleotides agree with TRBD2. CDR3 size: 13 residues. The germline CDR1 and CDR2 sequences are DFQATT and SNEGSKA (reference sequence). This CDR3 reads CITGGRHTDTQYF. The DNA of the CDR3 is TGCATCACAGGCGGGAGGCATACAGATACGCAGTATTTT.